Here is one T cell receptor beta chain with its context. Its antigen is not identified. Sequenced by immunoSEQ multiplex PCR; TCRdb stores in-frame clones only, minus some. The table records tens of thousands of clones, nearly 75% of them present only once. Around day 10 of culture, CD4+ T cells were separated out. On days 3 and 7, fresh IL-2 medium replaced half the medium. This CDR3 region has 13 residues. Trimming removed 4 bases at V and 2 bases at J, with 11 bases between. Germline loops: CDR1 DFQATT, CDR2 SNEGSKA (reference sequence). The data were obtained in a study of vaccination effects on CD4 cells after COVID-19. Study background: Using viral peptide pools, the ViraFEST assay grew out antigen-specific CD4+ T cells prior to sequencing.

Study conclusions and caveats: Whether induced by infection or by vaccine, clones showed marked clonal contraction late after vaccination. Convalescent patients were scarce in the study, and it lacked early post-infection timepoints.

The sequence derives from a human donor who received a COVID-19 vaccine. The sample in question was CD4+ T cells from PBMCs cultured without peptide, obtained before COVID-19 vaccination. V usage is TRBV20-1 and J usage is TRBJ1-1; D is uncertain. CDR3 DNA sequence: TGCAGTGCTATTGAGGGCGGAAACACTGAAGCTTTCTTT. Its translation: CSAIEGGNTEAFF.